Shown below are 22 T cell receptor beta chains from a single sample sequenced in a study of shared clonotypes between healthy human individuals. Assay used: immunoSEQ multiplex PCR; TCRdb lists only in-frame clones, some missing. The sample consists of approximately 2,000,000 clones, under 95% of them appearing once. The sequencing input was naive CD4+ T cells from PBMCs. Subset in this sample: CD45RA+ positively selected. The receptors shown here come from a man in his late teens or twenties in good health. Some clones in this sample may be carry-over from other donors' samples.

The V and J genes are TRBV2 and TRBJ2-2; 9 bases match TRBD1. This CDR3 comprises 13 residues. V trimming: 5 bases; J trimming: 6 bases; junction bases outside the gene matches: 1. Per germline, CDR1 SNHLY and CDR2 FYNNEI. CDR3 residues: CASSYRGPGELFF. The CDR3 DNA follows: TGTGCCAGCAGTTACAGGGGGCCCGGGGAGCTGTTTTTT.

The genes are TRBV5-6 and TRBJ2-7; TRBD1 is a possible D gene (5 bases). There are 14 residues in the CDR3. The germline V gene encodes CDR1 SGHDT and CDR2 YYEEEE. V lost 0 bases, J lost 3 bases, and 10 bases lay in between. CDR3 amino acids: CASSLDGAIYEQYF. The CDR3 bases are TGTGCCAGCAGCTTGGATGGGGCTATCTACGAGCAGTACTTC. The full variable domain, in which reference TRBV5-6 and TRBJ2-7 provide the parts outside the CDR3, is DAGVTQSPTHLIKTRGQQVTLRCSPKSGHDTVSWYQQALGQGPQFIFQYYEEEERQRGNFPDRFSGHQFPNYSSELNVNALLLGDSALYLCASSLDGAIYEQYFGPGTRLTVT.

This chain joins TRBV18 and TRBJ1-1; D unclear. From germline, CDR1 is KGHSH and CDR2 LQKENI. The CDR3 covers 14 residues. V was pared by 0 bases and J by 1 base, with 6 bases between. CDR3 sequence: CASSPPSRNTEAFF. The CDR3 DNA follows: TGTGCCAGCTCACCACCTTCCAGGAACACTGAAGCTTTCTTT.

The gene calls are TRBV9 and TRBJ2-5; D ambiguous. Germline V gives CDR1 SGDLS, CDR2 YYNGEE. The CDR3 loop spans 15 amino acids. V lost 4 bases to trimming and J lost 0 bases, with 13 bases between them. As DNA, the CDR3 is TGTGCCAGCAGCCCGTTCCGGATTTACCAAGAGACCCAGTACTTC. Translated, it gives CASSPFRIYQETQYF.

The gene calls are TRBV9 and TRBJ2-1; 12 nucleotides line up with TRBD2. This CDR3 comprises 17 residues. Looked up from germline, CDR1 is SGDLS and CDR2 is YYNGEE. Losses at the gene ends were 4 bases for V and 2 bases for J; bases not matched to a gene: 7. The CDR3: CASSTRLAGVTYNEQFF. In DNA, the CDR3 is TGTGCCAGCAGCACCAGACTAGCGGGAGTAACCTACAATGAGCAGTTCTTC.

The CDR3 region has the DNA TGTGCCAGCAGGGGACAACAGGGGAACACTGAAGCTTTCTTT. This encodes CASRGQQGNTEAFF. V is TRBV6-1 and J is TRBJ1-1; tentatively, D is TRBD1 (6 bases). Trimming stripped 6 bases from V and 1 base from J, with 12 bases between. Germline V gene data show CDR1 as MNHNS and CDR2 as SASEGT. The CDR3 extends over 14 amino acids.

The chain employs TRBV9 and TRBJ2-5, with D tentatively TRBD1 (6 bases). There are 12 residues in the CDR3. Looked up from germline, CDR1 is SGDLS and CDR2 is YYNGEE. Trimming took off 3 bases at V and 7 bases at J, with 10 bases between the two ends. The CDR3 loop reads CASSEGVGTQYF. DNA for the CDR3: TGTGCCAGCAGCGAGGGGGTGGGGACCCAGTACTTC. The variable domain in full, with the rest retrieved from reference TRBV9 and TRBJ2-5, is DSGVTQTPKHLITATGQRVTLRCSPRSGDLSVYWYQQSLDQGLQFLIQYYNGEERAKGNILERFSAQQFPDLHSELNLSSLELGDSALYFCASSEGVGTQYFGPGTRLLVL.

V is TRBV5-1 and J is TRBJ2-7, with D perhaps TRBD1 (5 bases). The germline V gene has CDR1 SGHRS and CDR2 YFSETQ. Deletions cut 1 base from V and 2 bases from J, with 13 bases between. The CDR3 totals 15 residues. The CDR3 loop is CASSLSLQATYEQYF. CDR3 sequence (DNA): TGCGCCAGCAGCTTGAGTCTACAGGCTACCTACGAGCAGTACTTC.

V and J are TRBV2 and TRBJ1-1, with 9 bases fitting TRBD1. V trimming: 5 bases; J trimming: 9 bases; junction bases outside the gene matches: 4. The germline CDR1 and CDR2 sequences are SNHLY and FYNNEI. This CDR3 spans 12 amino acids. The CDR3 coding sequence is TGTGCCAGCAGTAAAACAGGGGGCCAAGCTTTCTTT. Amino acid sequence: CASSKTGGQAFF.

The chain combines TRBV5-6 with TRBJ2-7; the D is unclear. The ends were cut back, 9 bases at V and 1 base at J, with 11 bases in the middle. Germline CDR1 is SGHDT and CDR2 is YYEEEE. The CDR3 has 12 amino acids. The CDR3 sequence: CAILRGSYEQYF. The CDR3 nucleotides are TGTGCCATCCTCCGCGGATCCTACGAGCAGTACTTC.

The gene calls are TRBV28 and TRBJ2-5; perhaps TRBD1 as D (7 bases). V shed 4 bases and J shed 4 bases, with 22 bases lying between them. The CDR3 is made up of 17 amino acids. Germline V lookup: CDR1 MDHEN, CDR2 SYDVKM. CDR3 DNA sequence: TGTGCCAGCAGTTCGGCGAAGGGGGGACAGATTACAGAGACCCAGTACTTC. Its protein product is CASSSAKGGQITETQYF.

This clone has a single count. The chain carries TRBV9 and TRBJ1-2; TRBD1 matches at 8 bases. The CDR3 length is 13 residues. Germline V gene data show CDR1 as SGDLS and CDR2 as YYNGEE. Trimming removed 4 bases from V and 6 bases from J; junction bases left unmatched: 5. The CDR3 region is CASSTRTGNGYTF. The CDR3 DNA follows: TGTGCCAGCAGCACGCGGACAGGGAATGGCTACACCTTC.

This rearrangement joins TRBV5-4 to TRBJ1-4, with D possibly being TRBD1 (6 bases). The germline CDR1 and CDR2 sequences are SGHNT and YYREEE (reference sequence). Trimming removed 2 bases from V and 4 bases from J, with 12 bases in between. This CDR3 has 15 residues. DNA for the CDR3: TGTGCCAGCAGCTTAGGACAGACCATTAATGAAAAACTGTTTTTT. As protein: CASSLGQTINEKLFF.

The rearrangement joins TRBV28 to TRBJ2-2; no firm D call. This CDR3 spans 16 amino acids. V dropped 4 bases and J dropped 6 bases, with 18 bases sitting between them. Per germline, CDR1 MDHEN and CDR2 SYDVKM. The CDR3 DNA sequence: TGTGCCAGCAGTTCGCGCCGGGCCCGAGATGCCGGGGAGCTGTTTTTT. It translates to CASSSRRARDAGELFF.

The chain recombines TRBV6-5 with TRBJ2-1; maybe TRBD1 (6 bases). Germline V CDR1 and CDR2: MNHEY, SVGAGI. V lost 2 bases, J lost 2 bases, and 13 bases lay in between. This CDR3 comprises 16 residues. The CDR3 nucleotides are TGTGCCAGCAGTTACACCCTAGGGGGTACCTACAATGAGCAGTTCTTC. This encodes CASSYTLGGTYNEQFF.

The chain employs TRBV5-1 and TRBJ2-3, with TRBD2 identical over 7 bases. Trimming cost V 4 bases and J 2 bases; bases outside gene matches: 7. Germline CDR1 reads SGHRS; CDR2 reads YFSETQ. This CDR3 is 15 amino acids long. The CDR3 DNA reads TGCGCCAGCAGCGTAACGGGAGGTCCCACAGATACGCAGTATTTT. This gives the protein CASSVTGGPTDTQYF. The whole variable domain, filled in from reference TRBV5-1 and TRBJ2-3, reads KAGVTQTPRYLIKTRGQQVTLSCSPISGHRSVSWYQQTPGQGLQFLFEYFSETQRNKGNFPGRFSGRQFSNSRSEMNVSTLELGDSALYLCASSVTGGPTDTQYFGPGTRLTVL.

This clone was found once. The chain has TRBV7-3 and TRBJ2-7, with no clear D. This CDR3 region has 15 residues. V was trimmed by 4 bases and J by 6 bases, leaving 19 bases between them. The germline gives CDR1 SGHTA, CDR2 FQGTGA. The CDR3 is CASSSRSGPNIEQYF. The CDR3 coding sequence is TGTGCCAGCAGCTCACGCTCGGGCCCCAACATCGAGCAGTACTTC.

This sequence joins TRBV6-5 and TRBJ2-7, with 10 bases that match TRBD1. CDR3 length: 14 residues. The V segment lost 7 bases and the J segment 4 bases; nucleotides outside the gene matches: 7. Germline CDR1 reads MNHEY; CDR2 reads SVGAGI. CDR3 sequence (DNA): TGTGCCAGCACACAGGACAGGGGGGGGTACGAGCAGTACTTC. Translation: CASTQDRGGYEQYF.

V usage is TRBV7-3 and J usage is TRBJ1-2, with 7 bases lining up with TRBD1. The CDR3 contains 13 residues. Trimming cost V 5 bases and J 4 bases; bases outside gene matches: 4. In germline, CDR1 is SGHTA, CDR2 FQGTGA. The CDR3 bases are TGTGCCAGCAGCCCGACAGGGCCCTATGGCTACACCTTC. It specifies CASSPTGPYGYTF.

The chain recombines TRBV18 with TRBJ2-3; tentative D call: TRBD2 (5 bases). Germline V CDR1 and CDR2: KGHSH, LQKENI. The CDR3 has 14 amino acids. V shed 2 bases and J shed 2 bases, with 8 bases lying between them. This CDR3 reads CASSPMEDTDTQYF. CDR3 sequence (DNA): TGTGCCAGCTCACCAATGGAGGACACAGATACGCAGTATTTT.

Concerning this clone: Other DNA sequences in this sample translate to the same CDR3. V and J are TRBV27 and TRBJ2-6, with D unresolved. V was shortened by 6 bases and J by 0 bases, with 6 bases between the two germline ends. CDR1 is MNHEY, CDR2 SMNVEV, per germline (reference sequence). CDR3 size: 14 residues. For the CDR3, the DNA is TGTGCCAGCAGCCCCCTCTCTGGGGCCAACGTCCTGACTTTC. It translates to CASSPLSGANVLTF.

The chain employs TRBV18 and TRBJ1-5; maybe TRBD1 (6 bases). Germline CDR1 and CDR2: KGHSH and LQKENI. The CDR3 consists of 15 residues. V gave up 2 bases and J gave up 5 bases, with 13 bases separating them. The CDR3 loop is CASSPVTGRDQPQHF. In DNA, the CDR3 is TGTGCCAGCTCACCAGTCACAGGGAGGGATCAGCCCCAGCATTTT.